This T cell receptor (beta chain) was identified during a study of cytomegalovirus exposure and HLA in healthy donors. With 60 Vbeta and 13 Jbeta primers, the PCR was carried out. Repertoires were generated with immunoSEQ multiplex PCR, while TCRdb's copy carries only in-frame clones and drops some. The table has some 140,000 clones, 65% to 85% seen once. Turning to this clone: Antigen specificity is unknown.

Germline loops: CDR1 SQVTM, CDR2 ANQGSEA. V shed 8 bases, J shed 1 base, and the junction held 13 bases outside the gene matches. The CDR3 is 16 amino acids. Overall study findings and caveats: After further analysis at a later stage, 16,951 TCR beta sequences were associated with HLA alleles at 0.05 false discovery rate. Sequence variants that were highly shared formed a cluster that was likely a sequencing artifact.

This sequence was found in a woman aged 18-29 years in good health and CMV-seronegative. J is TRBJ2-3 and V is TRBV29-1, with 9 bases matching TRBD2. Sequences were obtained from PBMCs. CDR3 amino acids: CSSLGREGRGTDTQYF. CDR3 in DNA: TGCAGCTCCTTAGGGCGGGAGGGCCGGGGCACAGATACGCAGTATTTT.